This T cell receptor beta chain was obtained from a study of blood T cell repertoires in COVID-19. Study-wide context: Specimens from acute and convalescent COVID-19 originated in the United States, Italy and Spain.

TCRdb's copy holds only in-frame clones and misses some; the assay was immunoSEQ multiplex PCR. The sample has 200,000 to 300,000 clones; about 82% are singletons. Residents of approximately 25 US areas, aged roughly 18 to 95 years, made up the participants. The study counted Cohort 3 donors as recovered given two negative PCRs, clearance, or symptom resolution. The sequenced sample consisted of PBMCs or T cells enriched from blood (not recorded which). This receptor was identified in a woman between 45 and 60 years old who had recovered from COVID-19.

The CDR3 coding sequence is TGTGCCAGCAGGGCAGACAGGGAAAGAGGCTACACCTTC. Protein product: CASRADRERGYTF. V gene TRBV6-5 combines with J gene TRBJ1-2, with 7 bases lining up with TRBD1. The V segment lost 6 bases and the J segment 8 bases; nucleotides outside the gene matches: 9. The CDR3 contains 13 residues. The germline V gene has CDR1 MNHEY and CDR2 SVGAGI.